This entry lists 6 T cell receptor beta chains sequenced from one sample in a study of T cell responses to AZD1222 COVID-19 vaccine. Method: immunoSEQ multiplex PCR; TCRdb's copy keeps in-frame clones and lacks some. This table holds approximately 98,000 clones, 86% found once. The sample was peripheral blood, taken on day 0 of AZD1222 vaccination. These receptors came from an adult in good health.

The CDR3 reads CASSLAGYEQFF. The CDR3 DNA reads as TGTGCCAGCAGCTTGGCAGGATATGAGCAGTTCTTC. V gene TRBV5-4 combines with J gene TRBJ2-1; D is uncertain. Germline CDR1 SGHNT, CDR2 YYREEE (reference sequence). The CDR3 is made up of 12 amino acids. Trimming took 0 bases from V and 8 from J, leaving 6 bases between them.

In DNA, the CDR3 is TGTGCCAGCAGCGGCTACAGGGGGCAGGATGAAGCTTTCTTT. Protein sequence: CASSGYRGQDEAFF. V and J are TRBV7-9 and TRBJ1-1; 9 bases fit TRBD1. Per germline, CDR1 SEHNR and CDR2 FQNEAQ (reference sequence). The CDR3 contains 14 residues. J gave up 7 bases and V 5 bases, and 8 bases lay outside the gene matches. Supplemented by reference TRBV7-9 and TRBJ1-1, the full variable domain reads DTGVSQNPRHKITKRGQNVTFRCDPISEHNRLYWYRQTLGQGPEFLTYFQNEAQLEKSRLLSDRFSAERPKGSFSTLEIQRTEQGDSAMYLCASSGYRGQDEAFFGQGTRLTVV.

This chain links TRBV7-2 with TRBJ2-5; D is undetermined. With 1 base removed from V and 2 bases from J, the gap between germline ends came to 8 bases. The CDR3 extends over 14 amino acids. CDR1 is SGHTA and CDR2 is FQGNSA in the germline V gene. The CDR3 is CASSLGIGQETQYF. In DNA, the CDR3 is TGTGCCAGCAGCTTAGGTATAGGTCAAGAGACCCAGTACTTC.

The chain links TRBV19 to TRBJ1-3, with D tentatively TRBD1 (5 bases). CDR3 length equals 16 residues. The germline V gene has CDR1 LNHDA and CDR2 SQIVND (reference sequence). Trimming left V 4 bases short and J 4 bases short, with 17 bases between. This CDR3 reads CASSKTGPREGNTIYF. In DNA form, the CDR3 reads TGTGCCAGTAGTAAAACGGGACCGCGAGAAGGAAACACCATATATTTT.

The J gene is TRBJ2-7, the V gene TRBV3-1 (or the pseudogene TRBV3-2); possible D gene TRBD2, 7 bases. The CDR3 spans 16 residues. CDR1 and CDR2 (germline): LGHDT, YNNKEL (reference sequence). Trimming took 2 bases from V and 5 from J, leaving 19 bases between them. The CDR3 protein is CASSQPRGGRWDEQYF. The CDR3 nucleotides read TGTGCCAGCAGCCAACCTAGGGGGGGGCGCTGGGACGAGCAGTACTTC.

CDR3 coding DNA: TGTGCCAGCAGCTTGGCCAGGGCACCCCACGAGCAGTACTTC. Residues: CASSLARAPHEQYF. J is TRBJ2-7 and V is TRBV5-6, with D possibly TRBD1 on 5 matching bases. CDR1 is SGHDT, CDR2 YYEEEE, per germline. The length of the CDR3 is 14 residues. The V end was cut by 0 bases, the J end by 5 bases, with 12 bases between.